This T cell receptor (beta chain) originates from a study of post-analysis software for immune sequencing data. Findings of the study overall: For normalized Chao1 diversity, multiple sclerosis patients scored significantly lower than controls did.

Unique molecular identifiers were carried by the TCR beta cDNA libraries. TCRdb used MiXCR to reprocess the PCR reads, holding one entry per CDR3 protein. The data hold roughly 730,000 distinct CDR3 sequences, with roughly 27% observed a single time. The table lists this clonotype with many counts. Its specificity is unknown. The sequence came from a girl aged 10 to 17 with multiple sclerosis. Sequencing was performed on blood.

The CDR3 region has the DNA TGTGCCAGCAGCCGAACAGGGGGCGCGGGCAATGAGCAGTTCTTC. This encodes CASSRTGGAGNEQFF. This chain uses TRBV6-6 with TRBJ2-1; 9 bases fit TRBD1. J lost 6 bases, V lost 6 bases, and 9 bases had no gene match. Per germline, CDR1 MNHNY and CDR2 SVGAGI (reference sequence). The CDR3 covers 15 residues.